Below, 30 T cell receptor beta chains from the same sample are listed, as sequenced in a study of blood T cell repertoires in COVID-19. Sequenced by immunoSEQ multiplex PCR; TCRdb stores in-frame clones only, minus some. The sample holds about 190,000 clones, roughly 80% seen once. Material: PBMCs or T cells enriched from blood (not recorded which). The receptor source for this set is a woman aged 55-70 years with acute COVID-19.

The chain combines TRBV7-2 with TRBJ1-5, with D perhaps TRBD1 (6 bases). The CDR3 runs to 15 residues. Trimming took off 2 bases at V and 6 bases at J, with 14 bases between the two ends. Germline V lookup: CDR1 SGHTA, CDR2 FQGNSA. CDR3 coding DNA: TGTGCCAGCAGCTTACGTCTTGCAGGGGTTCAGCCCCAGCATTTT. Its translation: CASSLRLAGVQPQHF.

This clone was detected ten times or more. The rearrangement links TRBV3-1 (or the pseudogene TRBV3-2) to TRBJ2-3, with 7 bases aligning to TRBD2. After removal of 6 bases from V and 11 bases from J, the junction contained 8 bases not matched to a gene. CDR3 size: 12 residues. Germline loops: CDR1 LGHDT, CDR2 YNNKEL (reference sequence). CDR3 bases: TGTGCCAGCAGGGGGAGCGGGACCGTGCAGTATTTT. This sequence encodes CASRGSGTVQYF.

This CDR3 is CASSLKWGRTDTQYF. The CDR3 DNA reads TGCGCCAGCAGCCTTAAGTGGGGGCGCACAGATACGCAGTATTTT. The V and J genes are TRBV4-3 and TRBJ2-3; perhaps TRBD1 as D (6 bases). This CDR3 comprises 15 residues. V was cut by 4 bases and J by 1 base, with 12 bases left in between. Germline V gene lookup returns CDR1 LGHNA and CDR2 YSLEER.

V is TRBV20-1 and J is TRBJ2-1; D unclear. The V end lost 7 bases, the J end lost 7 bases, and 8 bases lay between the germline ends. Germline values: CDR1 DFQATT, CDR2 SNEGSKA (reference sequence). The CDR3 totals 10 residues. For the CDR3, the DNA is TGCAGTGGAGGTCGTAATGAGCAGTTCTTC. This encodes CSGGRNEQFF.

This clone was observed a single time. The CDR3 bases are TGTGCCAGCAGCTGGACAGCTCAAGAGACCCAGTACTTC. Its translation is CASSWTAQETQYF. The chain employs TRBV9 and TRBJ2-5; maybe TRBD1 (6 bases). The germline V gene encodes CDR1 SGDLS and CDR2 YYNGEE. CDR3 size: 13 residues. Trimming took 4 bases from V and 2 from J, leaving 9 bases between them.

The chain has TRBV10-3 and TRBJ2-5, with 10 bases aligning to TRBD2. V shed 0 bases, J shed 5 bases, and the junction held 9 bases outside the gene matches. Germline assignment: CDR1 ENHRY and CDR2 SYGVKD. CDR3 length equals 17 residues. The DNA of the CDR3 is TGTGCCATCAGTGAGTCGATGAGCGGGGGGGTGGCGGAGACCCAGTACTTC. It codes for CAISESMSGGVAETQYF.

The chain carries TRBV25-1 and TRBJ2-2; 9 bases fit TRBD2. Germline V gene lookup returns CDR1 MGHDK and CDR2 SYGVNS. The J segment lost 8 bases and the V segment lost 8 bases, leaving 12 bases of the junction unmatched. The CDR3 loop spans 15 amino acids. CDR3 region: CASRPISGSVGELFF. The CDR3 DNA reads TGTGCCAGCCGTCCGATTAGCGGGAGCGTGGGGGAGCTGTTTTTT.

The V and J genes are TRBV7-9 and TRBJ1-1; D might be TRBD1 (6 bases). The CDR3 sequence is 17 residues long. V lost 9 bases and J 1 base, leaving 24 bases between the germline ends. Germline CDR1 reads SEHNR; CDR2 reads FQNEAQ (reference sequence). Here the CDR3 DNA reads TGTGCCAGTAAGAGGGACACCCATATGATCCCGAACACTGAAGCTTTCTTT. Protein: CASKRDTHMIPNTEAFF.

The chain recombines TRBV5-1 with TRBJ1-2; 7 positions agree with TRBD1. Losses at the gene ends were 0 bases for V and 0 bases for J; bases not matched to a gene: 5. Germline CDR1 SGHRS, CDR2 YFSETQ. This CDR3 region has 16 residues. For the CDR3, the DNA is TGCGCCAGCAGCTTGGATTCCAGGGGGTCTAACTATGGCTACACCTTC. Amino acid sequence: CASSLDSRGSNYGYTF.

This clone came up once. This chain connects TRBV21-1 to TRBJ1-4. TRBV21-1 is flagged as a pseudogene. The CDR3 has 13 amino acids. CDR3 loop: CAPPGSTNEKLFF. The CDR3, as DNA: TGTGCCCCCCCGGGGTCGACTAATGAAAAACTGTTTTTT.

This clone occurred a few times. The chain has TRBV7-2 and TRBJ2-1; a weak D match, TRBD1 (6 bases). Trimming stripped 4 bases from V and 9 bases from J, with 19 bases between. In germline, CDR1 is SGHTA, CDR2 FQGNSA. The length of the CDR3 is 15 residues. The CDR3 DNA reads as TGTGCCAGCAGCTCCAAAACAGGGTGGTCCCGTGAGCAGTTCTTC. Residues: CASSSKTGWSREQFF.

This clone was observed a few times. The chain combines TRBV16 with TRBJ1-1; D is perhaps TRBD1 (5 bases). V shed 0 bases and J shed 5 bases, with 10 bases lying between them. The CDR3 sequence is 14 residues long. Germline CDR1 is KGHSY and CDR2 is FQNENV. The CDR3: CASSQSRRGTEAFF. The CDR3 DNA is TGTGCCAGCAGCCAATCCCGACGGGGGACTGAAGCTTTCTTT.

The chain combines TRBV11-2 with TRBJ2-1; D ambiguous. This CDR3 region has 15 residues. Trimming pared 0 bases from V and 0 bases from J, leaving 6 bases between. Germline V CDR1 and CDR2: SGHAT, FQNNGV. CDR3 region: CASSLDPYSYNEQFF. The CDR3 DNA sequence: TGTGCCAGCAGCTTAGATCCCTACTCCTACAATGAGCAGTTCTTC.

This clone was observed once. The rearrangement joins TRBV27 to TRBJ2-5; D is perhaps TRBD2 (6 bases). V was shortened by 2 bases and J by 1 base, with 14 bases between the two germline ends. CDR1 MNHEY and CDR2 SMNVEV come from the germline V gene (reference sequence). The CDR3 contains 16 residues. The CDR3: CASSLSTSPVQETQYF. CDR3 DNA: TGTGCCAGCAGTTTAAGTACTAGCCCTGTCCAAGAGACCCAGTACTTC.

The chain carries TRBV7-2 and TRBJ2-1; maybe TRBD1 (6 bases). Trimming cost V 5 bases and J 2 bases, with 7 bases left between them. Germline CDR1 and CDR2: SGHTA and FQGNSA. CDR3 size: 13 residues. CDR3 loop: CASSRDTYNEQFF. In nucleotides, the CDR3 is TGTGCCAGCAGCAGGGACACCTACAATGAGCAGTTCTTC.

V is TRBV10-3 and J is TRBJ2-3, with 9 bases aligning to TRBD2. Germline trimming cut 6 bases from V and 2 bases from J; bases unmatched to any gene: 9. The CDR3 contains 16 residues. Per germline, CDR1 ENHRY and CDR2 SYGVKD. The CDR3 DNA is TGTGCCATCAGGCCATCGACTAGCGGCCTCACAGATACGCAGTATTTT. Amino acids: CAIRPSTSGLTDTQYF.

The chain links TRBV12-3 or TRBV12-4 to TRBJ1-2, with TRBD1 as a possible D gene (5 bases). The CDR3 runs 13 residues. Trimming stripped 7 bases from V and 6 bases from J, with 15 bases between. The CDR3, as DNA: TGTGCCAGCACCCTCCAGGGTCTCGATGGCTACACCTTC. Amino acids: CASTLQGLDGYTF.

The V gene is TRBV29-1, the J gene TRBJ2-1; 8 bases are a match to TRBD2. V dropped 1 base and J dropped 8; count of bases not matched to a gene: 4. The V gene's germline CDR1 is SQVTM and CDR2 ANQGSEA. The CDR3 length is 13 residues. CDR3 region: CSVEGRGGYEQFF. CDR3 nucleotide sequence: TGCAGCGTTGAAGGACGGGGGGGCTATGAGCAGTTCTTC.

J is TRBJ2-4 and V is TRBV29-1; 7 bases map to TRBD2. Trimming took 6 bases from V and 6 from J; bases not matched to a gene: 8. The CDR3 covers 13 residues. Germline assignment: CDR1 SQVTM and CDR2 ANQGSEA. The DNA for the CDR3 is TGCAGCGTCCTAGCGGACCGGAGAAACATTCAGTACTTC. Protein sequence: CSVLADRRNIQYF.

The chain's CDR3 is CASSFSGGAVQFF. DNA of the CDR3: TGTGCCAGCAGCTTTAGCGGGGGGGCCGTGCAGTTCTTC. This chain links TRBV7-2 with TRBJ2-1; 11 bases map to TRBD2. The CDR3 extends over 13 amino acids. Looked up from germline, CDR1 is SGHTA and CDR2 is FQGNSA. V shed 3 bases, J shed 12 bases, and the junction held 4 bases outside the gene matches.

This chain links TRBV18 with TRBJ2-7; D is possibly TRBD2 (6 bases). With 6 bases removed from V and 3 bases from J, the gap between germline ends came to 15 bases. The CDR3 has 14 residues. CDR1 and CDR2 from the germline V gene are KGHSH and LQKENI. This CDR3 is CASSPTSHFYEQYF. The CDR3 DNA sequence: TGTGCCAGCTCTCCTACTAGCCACTTCTACGAGCAGTACTTC.

This clone was picked up a small number of times. This chain links TRBV9 with TRBJ1-1, with D perhaps matching TRBD1 (6 bases). CDR3 length equals 15 residues. Trimming pared 0 bases from V and 3 bases from J, leaving 12 bases between. Germline lookup yields CDR1 SGDLS and CDR2 YYNGEE. The CDR3 DNA follows: TGTGCCAGCAGCGTAGAAGGGACAAAATACACTGAAGCTTTCTTT. Residues: CASSVEGTKYTEAFF.

The chain is built from TRBV18 and TRBJ2-7; 7 bases are shared with TRBD2. The CDR3 covers 14 residues. Germline loops: CDR1 KGHSH, CDR2 LQKENI. Unmatched junction bases numbered 9, after V lost 4 bases and J lost 6 bases. The CDR3 DNA follows: TGTGCCAGCTCACAGCGGGACGTGGCCCGCGAGCAGTACTTC. This sequence encodes CASSQRDVAREQYF.

The sample holds one count of this clone. The rearrangement links TRBV6-1 to TRBJ1-1; TRBD1 matches 12 bases. CDR1 is MNHNS and CDR2 is SASEGT in the germline V gene. The CDR3 runs to 16 residues. J lost 5 bases, V lost 7 bases, and 11 bases had no gene match. The CDR3 region is CASNDGTGGWRTEAFF. Here the CDR3 DNA reads TGTGCCAGCAATGACGGGACAGGGGGCTGGAGGACTGAAGCTTTCTTT.

This chain connects TRBV5-6 to TRBJ2-7, with D unresolved. V was pared by 0 bases and J by 4 bases, with 5 bases between. The V gene's germline CDR1 is SGHDT and CDR2 YYEEEE. This CDR3 region has 12 residues. The CDR3 sequence: CASSLARYEQYF. DNA of the CDR3: TGTGCCAGCAGCTTGGCTCGGTACGAGCAGTACTTC.

The chain recombines TRBV5-8 with TRBJ1-5; D gene unclear. Germline CDR1 reads SGHTS; CDR2 reads YDEGEE. Trimming removed 3 bases at V and 2 bases at J, with 9 bases between. There are 14 residues in the CDR3. The CDR3 region is CASSYDGGNQPQHF. The CDR3 nucleotides are TGTGCCAGCAGCTACGACGGGGGCAATCAGCCCCAGCATTTT.

The J gene is TRBJ1-4, the V gene TRBV19; possible D gene TRBD1, 6 bases. The CDR3 is 14 residues long. Trimming removed 5 bases from V and 0 bases from J, with 7 bases in between. Looked up from germline, CDR1 is LNHDA and CDR2 is SQIVND (reference sequence). The chain's CDR3 is CASSGQTTNEKLFF. The CDR3 DNA is TGTGCCAGTAGTGGACAGACAACTAATGAAAAACTGTTTTTT.

J is TRBJ1-4 and V is TRBV6-5; D not resolved. The CDR3 is 15 residues long. V was clipped by 3 bases and J by 14 bases, with 22 bases between them. The V gene's germline CDR1 is MNHEY and CDR2 SVGAGI. CDR3 amino acids: CASSYSTGSPGRLFF. The CDR3 DNA reads TGTGCCAGCAGTTATTCGACCGGGTCCCCGGGTAGGCTGTTTTTT.

The chain joins TRBV12-3 or TRBV12-4 to TRBJ1-2; TRBD1 agrees at 8 bases. The V segment lost 3 bases and the J segment 11 bases; nucleotides outside the gene matches: 8. The CDR3 extends over 13 amino acids. The CDR3 here is CASSLDRDRRYTF. CDR3 in DNA: TGTGCCAGCAGTTTGGACAGGGATAGACGGTACACCTTC.

This sequence joins TRBV9 and TRBJ2-1; D is unclear. Per germline, CDR1 SGDLS and CDR2 YYNGEE. This CDR3 comprises 15 residues. With 0 bases removed from V and 8 bases from J, the gap between germline ends came to 15 bases. In nucleotides, the CDR3 is TGTGCCAGCAGCGTAGGGGCCGTCTTTGGCGATGAGCAGTTCTTC. Its protein is CASSVGAVFGDEQFF. The full variable domain, rest sourced from reference TRBV9 and TRBJ2-1, is DSGVTQTPKHLITATGQRVTLRCSPRSGDLSVYWYQQSLDQGLQFLIQYYNGEERAKGNILERFSAQQFPDLHSELNLSSLELGDSALYFCASSVGAVFGDEQFFGPGTRLTVL.